This TCR beta chain was profiled in a study of T cell changes during pregnancy in multiple sclerosis. Germline V gives CDR1 SGHVS, CDR2 FQNEAQ. CDR3 length: 17 residues. Deletions cut 5 bases from V and 7 bases from J, with 23 bases between. The method was immunoSEQ multiplex PCR; TCRdb's version includes in-frame clones alone and lacks a portion of them. Of around 80,000 clones in the sample, 85% to 95% were seen once. The receptor comes from a female donor with multiple sclerosis, enrolled in a pregnancy study. The chain joins TRBV7-8 to TRBJ2-2, with D perhaps TRBD2 (6 bases). This specimen consisted of peripheral blood, obtained before pregnancy. The CDR3 loop is CASSGVIADPLGGELFF. CDR3 nucleotide sequence: TGTGCCAGCAGCGGAGTAATAGCGGACCCATTAGGCGGGGAGCTGTTTTTT. The entire variable domain, with the rest obtained from reference TRBV7-8 and TRBJ2-2, is as follows: GAGVSQSPRYKVAKRGQDVALRCDPISGHVSLFWYQQALGQGPEFLTYFQNEAQLDKSGLPSDRFFAERPEGSVSTLKIQRTQQEDSAVYLCASSGVIADPLGGELFFGEGSRLTVL.